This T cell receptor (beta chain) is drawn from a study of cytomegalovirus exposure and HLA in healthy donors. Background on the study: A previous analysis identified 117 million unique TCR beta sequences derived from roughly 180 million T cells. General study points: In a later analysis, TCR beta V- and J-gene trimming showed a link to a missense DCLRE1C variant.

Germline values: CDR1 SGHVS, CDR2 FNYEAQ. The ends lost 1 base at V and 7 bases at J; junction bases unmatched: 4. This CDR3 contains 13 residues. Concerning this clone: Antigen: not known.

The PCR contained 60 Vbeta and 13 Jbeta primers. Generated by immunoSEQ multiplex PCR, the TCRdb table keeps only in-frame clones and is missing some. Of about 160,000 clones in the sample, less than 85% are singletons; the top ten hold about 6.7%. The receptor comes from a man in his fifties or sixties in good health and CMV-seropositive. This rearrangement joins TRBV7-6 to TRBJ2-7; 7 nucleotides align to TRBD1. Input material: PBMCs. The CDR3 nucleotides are TGTGCCAGCAGCTTAGAGGGGACAGAAGAGCAGTACTTC. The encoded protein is CASSLEGTEEQYF.